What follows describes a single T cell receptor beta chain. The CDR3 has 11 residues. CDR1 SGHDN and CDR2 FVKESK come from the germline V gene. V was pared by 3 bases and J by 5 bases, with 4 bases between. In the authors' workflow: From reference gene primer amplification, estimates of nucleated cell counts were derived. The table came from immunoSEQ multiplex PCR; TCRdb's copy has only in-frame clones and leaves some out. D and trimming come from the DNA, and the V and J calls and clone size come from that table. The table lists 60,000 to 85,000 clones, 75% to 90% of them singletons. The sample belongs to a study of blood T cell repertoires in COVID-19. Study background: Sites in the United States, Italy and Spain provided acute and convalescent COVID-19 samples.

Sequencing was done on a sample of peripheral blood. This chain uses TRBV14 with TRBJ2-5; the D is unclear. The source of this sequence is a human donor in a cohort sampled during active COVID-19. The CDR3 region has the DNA TGTGCCAGCAGCCACGGGGAGACCCAGTACTTC. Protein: CASSHGETQYF. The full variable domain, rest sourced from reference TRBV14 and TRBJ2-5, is EAGVTQFPSHSVIEKGQTVTLRCDPISGHDNLYWYRRVMGKEIKFLLHFVKESKQDESGMPNNRFLAERTGGTYSTLKVQPAELEDSGVYFCASSHGETQYFGPGTRLLVL.